This T cell receptor beta chain is from a study of blood T cells in healthy people across ages. The CDR3 totals 16 residues. With 4 bases clipped from V and 11 bases from J, the junction kept 18 bases outside the gene matches. Germline CDR1 SEHNR, CDR2 FQNEAQ (reference sequence). With a J-beta primer mix and a sample-barcoded 5' primer, a second PCR ran about 7 to 12 cycles. TCRdb analysed the 5' RACE reads with MiXCR anew, one entry per CDR3 protein. Here the sample spans under 1 million distinct CDR3 sequences, 40% to 50% being singletons. The sample comprised blood. V is TRBV7-9 and J is TRBJ2-5; 8 bases fit TRBD2. The sequence was collected from a man aged 55 to 70 in good health. The CDR3 spells CASSSPAGAAYNEQYF. CDR3 bases: TGTGCCAGCAGCTCACCAGCGGGGGCAGCCTACAATGAGCAGTACTTC. The full variable domain, with the rest looked up from reference TRBV7-9 and TRBJ2-5, is DTGVSQNPRHKITKRGQNVTFRCDPISEHNRLYWYRQTLGQGPEFLTYFQNEAQLEKSRLLSDRFSAERPKGSFSTLEIQRTEQGDSAMYLCASSSPAGAAYNEQYFGPGTRLLVL.